The entry that follows covers one T cell receptor (beta chain) sequence. Its target is not known. This sample is part of a study of T cell responses to AZD1222 COVID-19 vaccine. Overall study results and limits: Spike-wide vaccine-associated CD4 TCRs dominated at 160-218 and 743-854. Donors, mostly white British, included more females; clonal diversity was possibly underestimated. Increases in Spike-specific TCR breadth and depth were seen after two AZD1222 doses.

CDR1 is MGHDK, CDR2 SYGVNS, per germline. Between the trimmed V and J ends, which lost 2 bases and 0 bases, there was a span of 7 bases. This CDR3 has 14 residues. This table comes from immunoSEQ multiplex PCR, and its TCRdb copy is limited to in-frame clones, with some not included. The sample contains tens of thousands of clones, around 85% of which appear only once. This chain connects TRBV25-1 to TRBJ1-2; no clear D. The sample was peripheral blood, taken 28 days after the second AZD1222 dose. This receptor was identified in an adult who received the AZD1222 COVID-19 vaccine. The CDR3 DNA sequence: TGTGCCAGCAGTGAACTAAAAGCTAACTATGGCTACACCTTC. Protein sequence: CASSELKANYGYTF.